A single T cell receptor beta chain is shown here with its context. V lost 4 bases to trimming and J lost 0 bases, with 16 bases between them. The CDR3 is made up of 16 amino acids. Germline CDR1 is DFQATT and CDR2 is SNEGSKA (reference sequence). RNA amounts of roughly 0.5 to 1 ug underwent reverse transcription with random hexamers. TCR beta CDR3 was amplified by immunoSEQ covering 54 Vbeta and 13 Jbeta. TCRdb used MiXCR to reprocess the immunoSEQ multiplex PCR reads, holding one entry per CDR3 protein. The table shows 200,000 to 250,000 distinct CDR3 sequences, with about 95% occurring only once. The record originates from a study of CD8 T cells in Susac syndrome.

Sequenced: CD4+ T cells from PBMCs. The TCR originated in a human donor with multiple sclerosis. The V call is TRBV20-1, the J call TRBJ2-1; D is possibly TRBD2 (6 bases). In DNA, the CDR3 is TGCAGTGCTACGGGGGACCGTCGGGGCTCCTACAATGAGCAGTTCTTC. Encoded protein: CSATGDRRGSYNEQFF.